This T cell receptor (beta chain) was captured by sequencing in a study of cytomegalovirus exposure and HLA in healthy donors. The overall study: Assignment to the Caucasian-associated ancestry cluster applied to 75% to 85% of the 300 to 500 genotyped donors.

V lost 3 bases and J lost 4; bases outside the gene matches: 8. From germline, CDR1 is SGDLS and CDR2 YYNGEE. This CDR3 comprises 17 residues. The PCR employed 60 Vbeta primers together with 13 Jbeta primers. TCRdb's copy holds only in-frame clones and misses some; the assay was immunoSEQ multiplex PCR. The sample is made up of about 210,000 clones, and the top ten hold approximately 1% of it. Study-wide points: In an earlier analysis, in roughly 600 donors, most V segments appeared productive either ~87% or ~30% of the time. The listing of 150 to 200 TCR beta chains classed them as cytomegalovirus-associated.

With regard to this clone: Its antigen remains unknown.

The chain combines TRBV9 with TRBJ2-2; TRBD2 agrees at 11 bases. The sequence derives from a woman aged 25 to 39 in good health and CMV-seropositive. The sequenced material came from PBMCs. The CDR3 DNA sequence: TGTGCCAGCAGCGGAAATAGCGGGAGGGGTCCCACCGGGGAGCTGTTTTTT. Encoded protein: CASSGNSGRGPTGELFF.